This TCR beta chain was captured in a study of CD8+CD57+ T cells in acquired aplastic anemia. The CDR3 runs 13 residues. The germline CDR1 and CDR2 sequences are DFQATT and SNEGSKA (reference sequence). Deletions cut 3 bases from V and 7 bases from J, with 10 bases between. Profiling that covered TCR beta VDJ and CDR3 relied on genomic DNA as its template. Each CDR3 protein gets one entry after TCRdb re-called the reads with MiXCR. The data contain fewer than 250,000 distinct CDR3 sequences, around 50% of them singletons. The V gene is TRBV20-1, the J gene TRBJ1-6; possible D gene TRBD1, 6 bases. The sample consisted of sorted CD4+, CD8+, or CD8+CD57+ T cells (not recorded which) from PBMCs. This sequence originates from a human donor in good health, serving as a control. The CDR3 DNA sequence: TGCAGTGCTAGCCAACAGGGAAATTCACCCCTCCACTTT. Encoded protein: CSASQQGNSPLHF.